Listed below are T cell receptor beta chains from one sample, sequenced in a study of blood T cells in healthy people across ages. In TCRdb, the 5' RACE reads were re-called with MiXCR into one record per CDR3 protein. The sample lists around 850,000 distinct CDR3 sequences; around 36% were seen once. The sample comprised blood. These receptors originate from a man aged 18 to 30 in good health. Each CDR3 is given with its conserved first and last residue.

v_gene	j_gene	len	CDR3aa
TRBV20-1	TRBJ2-3	17	CSASGTSGGAGTDTQYF
TRBV14	TRBJ1-2	15	CASSQDRQDIYGYTF
TRBV2	TRBJ2-5	15	CTSTKGGSVQETQYF
TRBV5-1	-	16	CASSLVKQEPYNEQYF
TRBV6-6	TRBJ1-1	12	CASTCTATEAFF
TRBV20-1	TRBJ2-2	15	CSASGRGAWTGELFF
TRBV12-3/TRBV12-4	TRBJ1-2	13	CASSVVGQYGYTF
TRBV9	TRBJ1-1	13	CATSAGVNTEAFF
TRBV6-6	TRBJ1-2	10	CASRSDSYTF
TRBV7-3	TRBJ1-6	11	CASSSWTPLHF
TRBV7-9	TRBJ1-4	16	CASSPRTGTGNEKLFF
TRBV1	TRBJ1-1	15	CTSSQNRGGNTEAFF
TRBV27	TRBJ2-4	14	CASPRPGGSHIQYF
TRBV7-2	TRBJ1-1	13	CASSLSMNTEAFF
TRBV20-1	TRBJ2-1	15	CSANKLASEANEQFF
TRBV12-3/TRBV12-4	TRBJ1-1	15	CASSWIGGGVTEAFF
TRBV12-3/TRBV12-4	TRBJ2-5	15	CASSYQQGAQETQYF
TRBV4-1	TRBJ1-1	14	CASSQELRELEAFF